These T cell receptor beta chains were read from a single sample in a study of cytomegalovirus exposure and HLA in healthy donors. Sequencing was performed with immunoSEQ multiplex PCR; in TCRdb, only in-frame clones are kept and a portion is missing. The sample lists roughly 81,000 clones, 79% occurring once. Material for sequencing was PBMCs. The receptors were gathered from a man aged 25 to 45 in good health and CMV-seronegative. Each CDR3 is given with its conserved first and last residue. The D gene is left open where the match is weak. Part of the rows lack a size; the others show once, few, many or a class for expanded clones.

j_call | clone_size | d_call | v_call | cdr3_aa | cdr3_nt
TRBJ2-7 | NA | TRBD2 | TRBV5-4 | CASSLALAGPFSYEQYF | TGTGCCAGCAGCTTGGCCCTAGCGGGGCCTTTCTCCTACGAGCAGTACTTC
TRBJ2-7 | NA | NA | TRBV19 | CATTGAPRREQYF | TGTGCCACCACCGGAGCTCCCCGCCGGGAGCAGTACTTC
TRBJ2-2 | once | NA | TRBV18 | CASSPLQLANTGELFF | TGTGCCAGCTCACCACTTCAACTAGCTAACACCGGGGAGCTGTTTTTT
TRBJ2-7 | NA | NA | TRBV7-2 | CASSLGRVYEQYF | TGTGCCAGCAGCTTAGGTCGCGTCTACGAGCAGTACTTC
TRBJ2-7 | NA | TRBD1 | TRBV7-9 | CASSATGGGHEQYF | TGTGCCAGCAGCGCTACAGGGGGCGGCCACGAGCAGTACTTC
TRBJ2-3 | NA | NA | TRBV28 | CASSLLRDTQYF | TGTGCCAGCAGTTTATTGAGGGATACGCAGTATTTT
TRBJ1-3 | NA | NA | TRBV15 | CATSEDYSSGNTIYF | TGTGCCACCAGCGAAGATTACAGCTCTGGAAACACCATATATTTT
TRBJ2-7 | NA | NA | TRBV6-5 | CASRSGRSAIEQYF | TGTGCCAGCAGGTCCGGGAGATCGGCCATCGAGCAGTACTTC
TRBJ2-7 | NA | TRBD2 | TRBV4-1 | CASSQGASGRGEQYF | TGCGCCAGCAGCCAAGGGGCTAGCGGGAGGGGGGAGCAGTACTTC
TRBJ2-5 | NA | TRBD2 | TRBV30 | CAWSVTSGLQETQYF | TGTGCCTGGAGTGTGACTAGCGGTCTCCAAGAGACCCAGTACTTC
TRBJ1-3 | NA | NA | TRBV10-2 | CASSRGLDGNTIYF | TGCGCCAGCAGCCGGGGTTTAGATGGAAACACCATATATTTT
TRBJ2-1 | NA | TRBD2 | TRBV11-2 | CASSGAGLAGYNEQFF | TGTGCCAGCAGCGGTGCAGGACTAGCGGGATACAATGAGCAGTTCTTC
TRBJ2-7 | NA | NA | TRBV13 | CASSPPGGNGYEQYF | TGTGCCAGCAGCCCTCCAGGGGGGAACGGTTACGAGCAGTACTTC
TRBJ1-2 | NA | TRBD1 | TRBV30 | CAWSSGTGGLGYTF | TGTGCCTGGAGTTCCGGGACAGGGGGTCTTGGCTACACCTTC
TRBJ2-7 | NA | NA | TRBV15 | CATSRAPEYEQYF | TGTGCCACCAGCAGAGCCCCGGAGTACGAGCAGTACTTC
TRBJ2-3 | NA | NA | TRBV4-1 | CASSRLPQGTQYF | TGCGCCAGCAGCCGCCTGCCCCAGGGTACGCAGTATTTT
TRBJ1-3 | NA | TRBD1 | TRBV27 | CASSLSRQGGNTIYF | TGTGCCAGCAGTTTATCCAGACAGGGTGGCAACACCATATATTTT
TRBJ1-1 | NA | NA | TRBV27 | CASSSLLNTEAFF | TGTGCCAGCAGTTCACTCTTGAACACTGAAGCTTTCTTT
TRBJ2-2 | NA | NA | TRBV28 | CASSLFLPGELFF | TGTGCCAGCAGTTTATTTCTACCCGGGGAGCTGTTTTTT
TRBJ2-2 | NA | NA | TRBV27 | CASSPGGELFF | TGTGCCAGCAGTCCGGGCGGGGAGCTGTTTTTT
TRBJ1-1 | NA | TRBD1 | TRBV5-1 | CASRPQGARGNTEAFF | TGCGCCAGCAGGCCGCAGGGGGCGCGGGGGAACACTGAAGCTTTCTTT
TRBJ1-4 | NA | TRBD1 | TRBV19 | CASSVTGTVDEKLFF | TGTGCCAGTAGTGTCACCGGGACAGTAGATGAAAAACTGTTTTTT
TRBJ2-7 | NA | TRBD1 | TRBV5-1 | CARSSRTGDTSYEQYF | TGCGCCCGCAGCTCCCGCACAGGGGACACATCCTACGAGCAGTACTTC
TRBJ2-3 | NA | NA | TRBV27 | CASSILSDTDTQYF | TGTGCCAGCAGTATTCTTTCAGACACAGATACGCAGTATTTT
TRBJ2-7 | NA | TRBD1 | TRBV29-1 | CSVEDPDRAYEQYF | TGCAGCGTTGAAGATCCGGACAGGGCCTACGAGCAGTACTTC
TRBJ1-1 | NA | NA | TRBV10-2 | CASSVYSLNTEAFF | TGCGCCAGCAGTGTCTATTCCTTGAACACTGAAGCTTTCTTT
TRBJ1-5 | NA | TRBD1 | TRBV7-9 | CASSRDSNQPQHF | TGTGCCAGCAGCCGGGACAGTAATCAGCCCCAGCATTTT
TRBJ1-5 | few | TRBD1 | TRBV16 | CASSPGQGNNQPQHF | TGTGCCAGCAGCCCCGGACAGGGTAACAATCAGCCCCAGCATTTT
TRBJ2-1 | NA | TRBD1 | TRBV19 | CASERQGYNEQFF | TGTGCCAGTGAAAGACAGGGCTACAATGAGCAGTTCTTC
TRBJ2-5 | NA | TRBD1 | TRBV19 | CASNKGTVQETQYF | TGTGCCAGCAATAAAGGGACAGTCCAAGAGACCCAGTACTTC
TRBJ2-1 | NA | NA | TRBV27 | CASSLKTVRQSNNEQFF | TGTGCCAGCAGTTTAAAAACGGTTCGACAGAGTAACAATGAGCAGTTCTTC
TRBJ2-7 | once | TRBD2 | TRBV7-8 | CASSSFGLAAYSYEQYF | TGTGCCAGCAGCTCCTTTGGACTAGCGGCCTACTCCTACGAGCAGTACTTC
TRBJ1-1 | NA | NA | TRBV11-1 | CASSLWRGTEAFF | TGTGCCAGCAGCTTATGGCGGGGCACTGAAGCTTTCTTT
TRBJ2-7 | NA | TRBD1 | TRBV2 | CASSGTGLYEQYF | TGTGCCAGCAGCGGGACAGGTCTGTACGAGCAGTACTTC
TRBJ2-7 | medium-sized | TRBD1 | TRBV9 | CASSVDDRDEQYF | TGTGCCAGCAGCGTAGATGACAGGGACGAGCAGTACTTC
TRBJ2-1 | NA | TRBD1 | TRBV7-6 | CASSERTGDLNEQFF | TGTGCCAGCAGCGAAAGGACAGGGGATCTCAATGAGCAGTTCTTC
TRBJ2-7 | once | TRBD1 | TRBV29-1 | CSVERRGTGTYEQYF | TGCAGCGTTGAAAGGAGAGGGACAGGGACCTACGAGCAGTACTTC